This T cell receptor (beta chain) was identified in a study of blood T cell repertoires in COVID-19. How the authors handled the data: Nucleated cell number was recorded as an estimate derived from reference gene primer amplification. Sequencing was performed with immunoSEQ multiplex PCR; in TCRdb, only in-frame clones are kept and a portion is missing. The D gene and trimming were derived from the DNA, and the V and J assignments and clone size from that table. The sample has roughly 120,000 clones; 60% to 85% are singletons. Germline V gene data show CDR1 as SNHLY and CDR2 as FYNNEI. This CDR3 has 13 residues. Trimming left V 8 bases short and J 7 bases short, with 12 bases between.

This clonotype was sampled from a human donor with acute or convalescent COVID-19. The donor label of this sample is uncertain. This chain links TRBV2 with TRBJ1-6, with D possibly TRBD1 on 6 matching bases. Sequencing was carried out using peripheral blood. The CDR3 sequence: CASQTGSNSPLHF. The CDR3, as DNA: TGTGCCAGCCAAACAGGGAGCAATTCACCCCTCCACTTT.